These T cell receptor beta chains were read from a single sample in a study of Ad26.COV2.S vaccination and SARS-CoV-2 variants. Some clones are missing from TCRdb's copy, which holds only in-frame ones; the method was immunoSEQ multiplex PCR. Seen here are roughly 250,000 clones, 87% observed once, and the top ten hold nearly 3%. The sample consisted of peripheral blood, taken in a trial of Ad26.COV2.S vaccine versus placebo. The receptor set was obtained from a person aged 18-60 years who received the Ad26.COV2.S COVID-19 vaccine or a placebo. Both conserved end residues are part of each CDR3.

j_call,v_call,cdr3_aa
TRBJ1-5,TRBV4-1,CASSQVNRMIQPQHF
TRBJ1-1,TRBV7-9,CASRHSGPEAFF
TRBJ2-1,TRBV18,CASLPGKHNEQFF
TRBJ2-7,TRBV27,CASSSLGTGTYEQYF
TRBJ1-5,TRBV6-2/TRBV6-3,CASSYGGAQPQHF
TRBJ1-1,TRBV28,CAACIGSSGNTEAFF
TRBJ1-5,TRBV3-1/TRBV3-2,CASSQDWGQGNQPQHF
TRBJ2-5,TRBV7-2,CASSSGLAGVETQYF
TRBJ1-2,TRBV6-5,CASSRIGTAPGYTF
TRBJ1-1,TRBV27,CASSQGNTEAFF
TRBJ2-1,TRBV3-1/TRBV3-2,CASSQESGEAFNEQFF
TRBJ1-3,TRBV10-3,CAIRNYSGNTIYF
TRBJ1-6,TRBV6-5,CASSSGDTNNSPLHF
TRBJ1-3,TRBV27,CASSLGSPGNTIYF
TRBJ1-1,TRBV12-3/TRBV12-4,CASSPTRGTEAFF
TRBJ2-3,TRBV29-1,CSVEGWEGPIDTQYF
TRBJ2-3,TRBV18,CASSPGTSGGATDTQYF